Listed here are 12 T cell receptor beta chains from one sample, sequenced in a study of blood T cell repertoires in COVID-19. Clones were sequenced by immunoSEQ multiplex PCR, and TCRdb holds only the in-frame ones, with some missing. The table has 70,000 to 85,000 clones, 85% to 90% seen once. The specimen sequenced was peripheral blood. The receptors here all came from an elderly woman in a cohort sampled during active or convalescent COVID-19.

Only a few counts were recorded for this clone. This sequence joins TRBV7-9 and TRBJ1-4; no definite D call. V dropped 3 bases and J dropped 8 bases, with 4 bases sitting between them. CDR3 size: 11 residues. Germline CDR1 is SEHNR and CDR2 is FQNEAQ (reference sequence). The CDR3 coding sequence is TGTGCCAGCAGCTTTGAGGAAAAACTGTTTTTT. It translates to CASSFEEKLFF.

This sequence joins TRBV5-1 and TRBJ2-5; unclear D gene. Trimming left V 4 bases short and J 1 base short, with 11 bases between. Germline CDR1 is SGHRS and CDR2 is YFSETQ. This CDR3 is built from 14 residues. The CDR3 reads CASSHQQSQETQYF. DNA of the CDR3: TGCGCCAGCAGCCATCAACAGTCCCAAGAGACCCAGTACTTC.

This chain uses TRBV10-3 with TRBJ1-2; tentatively, D is TRBD1 (5 bases). The V end was cut by 10 bases, the J end by 2 bases, with 17 bases between. Germline V lookup: CDR1 ENHRY, CDR2 SYGVKD. This CDR3 comprises 14 residues. CDR3 region: CATQNGGTNYGYTF. CDR3 coding DNA: TGTGCCACCCAAAACGGGGGGACCAACTATGGCTACACCTTC.

The rearrangement uses TRBV5-1 and TRBJ1-4, with a possible D match to TRBD1 (6 bases). The CDR3 covers 14 residues. The germline V gene has CDR1 SGHRS and CDR2 YFSETQ. V shed 4 bases and J shed 8 bases, with 15 bases lying between them. The CDR3 DNA sequence: TGCGCCAGCAGCACGCAGGGGAGTGGCGAAAAACTGTTTTTT. Protein product: CASSTQGSGEKLFF.

The chain carries TRBV6-5 and TRBJ1-4; TRBD1 is a possible D gene (6 bases). The CDR3 consists of 15 residues. Germline-derived CDR1 and CDR2 are MNHEY and SVGAGI. V lost 5 bases to trimming and J lost 6 bases, with 16 bases between them. The CDR3 coding sequence is TGTGCCAGCAGTACCCAAAACAGGGTCGATGAAAAACTGTTTTTT. This translates into CASSTQNRVDEKLFF.

This chain uses TRBV18 with TRBJ1-1, with a tentative D call TRBD1 (5 bases). V lost 3 bases and J lost 4, with 18 bases in between. The CDR3 has 16 residues. From germline, CDR1 is KGHSH and CDR2 LQKENI. The DNA for the CDR3 is TGTGCCAGCTCACCGACCGGGACGTCGGGGGGCACTGAAGCTTTCTTT. Translating it yields CASSPTGTSGGTEAFF.

CDR3 DNA sequence: TGCGCCAGCAGCTTCCAAGGAGATGAGCAGTTCTTC. This sequence encodes CASSFQGDEQFF. The chain joins TRBV5-1 to TRBJ2-1; D not certain. The CDR3 has 12 amino acids. The V and J ends lost 2 bases and 8 bases respectively, with 8 bases between them. Per germline, CDR1 SGHRS and CDR2 YFSETQ.

V gene TRBV14 combines with J gene TRBJ2-7; tentatively, D is TRBD1 (8 bases). The CDR3 consists of 14 residues. Deletions cut 4 bases from V and 7 bases from J, with 17 bases between. Germline V gene data show CDR1 as SGHDN and CDR2 as FVKESK. As DNA, the CDR3 is TGTGCCAGCAGCCTACAGGGGGGGGCCCTGGAGCAGTACTTC. This sequence encodes CASSLQGGALEQYF.

This chain links TRBV9 with TRBJ2-1; TRBD2 aligns across 14 bases. Germline CDR1 is SGDLS and CDR2 is YYNGEE. The CDR3 loop spans 15 amino acids. Trimming cost V 4 bases and J 7 bases; bases outside gene matches: 4. CDR3 in amino acids: CASSPGLAGVNEQFF. CDR3 DNA sequence: TGTGCCAGCAGCCCGGGACTAGCGGGGGTTAATGAGCAGTTCTTC. The full variable domain, completed using reference TRBV9 and TRBJ2-1, is DSGVTQTPKHLITATGQRVTLRCSPRSGDLSVYWYQQSLDQGLQFLIQYYNGEERAKGNILERFSAQQFPDLHSELNLSSLELGDSALYFCASSPGLAGVNEQFFGPGTRLTVL.

The chain uses TRBV13 and TRBJ2-3; maybe TRBD2 (5 bases). Trimming took off 3 bases at V and 6 bases at J, with 16 bases between the two ends. CDR3 length equals 15 residues. Germline values: CDR1 PRHDT, CDR2 FYEKMQ (reference sequence). Here the CDR3 DNA reads TGTGCCAGCAGCTTGAATGGGCGGTCGGGGGATACGCAGTATTTT. This sequence encodes CASSLNGRSGDTQYF.

V and J are TRBV2 and TRBJ1-1; 8 bases line up with TRBD1. Germline CDR1 reads SNHLY; CDR2 reads FYNNEI. CDR3 size: 15 residues. V was pared by 7 bases and J by 2 bases, with 9 bases of the junction left unmatched. The DNA for the CDR3 is TGTGCCAGCACCGACGGGACAGGTTTTAACACTGAAGCTTTCTTT. Its protein is CASTDGTGFNTEAFF.

The CDR3 protein is CASSRDRVSYEQYF. CDR3 DNA: TGTGCCAGTAGTAGGGACAGGGTTTCCTACGAGCAGTACTTC. The J gene is TRBJ2-7, the V gene TRBV19, with 9 positions matching TRBD1. J was trimmed by 1 base and V by 4 bases; bases with no gene match: 2. The CDR3 contains 14 residues. CDR1 is LNHDA and CDR2 is SQIVND in the germline V gene (reference sequence).